The entry that follows covers one TCR beta chain sequence. Only one count was recorded for this clone. No cognate antigen has been identified for it. There are no base qualities to consult, and no much larger clone falls within one base. This record comes from a study of siplizumab effects on memory and regulatory T cells (dated by TCRdb to the late 2010s). For the study in its entirety: The effect of the anti-CD2 antibody siplizumab on alloreactive T-cell subsets was examined in allogeneic mixed lymphocyte reactions constructed from human PBMCs. The full study reports these points: Because sequences below about 10^-5 frequency were poorly captured, only a minor fraction of alloreactive clones could be mapped to unstimulated subsets. Siplizumab significantly lowered the cumulative frequency of alloreactive sequences that could be traced to unstimulated CD4+ memory T cells. Compared with memory T cells, unstimulated naive T cells appeared more diverse, and naive cells seemed to make a substantial contribution to the alloresponse. No functional confirmation was obtained for the suppressive function of proliferating Tregs from siplizumab cultures. Among mappable alloreactive CD4+ clones, an average Treg-derived fraction of over 60% was observed with siplizumab, compared with around 28% in control reactions. Roughly 80-96% of proliferating CD4+ or CD8+ clones could not be assigned a naive or memory phenotype.

From the germline V gene, CDR1 is MDHEN and CDR2 is SYDVKM. V was cut back by 3 bases and J by 11 bases, leaving a gap of 11 bases between them. The CDR3 runs 12 amino acids, cysteine and phenylalanine included. The read is trimmed to its CDR3 DNA, 36 bases read in frame from base 1. Library preparation used the immunoSEQ multiplex PCR assay. The deep sequencing platform assayed 80,000 to 100,000 TCR templates per sample. Genomic DNA extracted from sorted T cells was used for TCRbeta CDR3 sequencing. In the original analysis: Clonal analysis of TCRbeta CDR3 data was done in the R programming language. Alloreactive CD4+ and CD8+ clones were identified by comparing unstimulated samples to CFSE-low samples taken after the reaction. Alloreactive CD4+ clones were assigned to regulatory or non-regulatory origin by matching sequences to sorted unstimulated Treg and non-Treg repertoires. TCRdb took over this immuneACCESS table, retaining in-frame rearrangements with V and J assigned. Such tables are incomplete; in checked studies, under half of the missing clones stem from an unresolved V gene, and the remainder is unexplained. V, J and clone size were drawn from that table, and D and trimming were deduced from the DNA. This sample comprises over 85,000 clones, roughly 96% of them detected only once. Approximately 0.031% of the sample is in the top ten clones.

Additional sequencing covered unstimulated subsets from a few donor pairs, namely CD8+ effector memory, CD4+ naive, CD8+ TEMRA, CD4+ memory and CD8+ naive. Sorted unstimulated T cells, along with proliferating T cells recovered from mixed lymphocyte reactions, underwent TCRbeta CDR3 sequencing. Fresh whole blood from around 11 HLA-typed healthy donors was used to isolate PBMCs. Rearrangement joined TRBV28 to TRBJ2-1; no confident D gene assignment can be made. This receptor was obtained from a human donor in good health. The source material was naive CD4+ T cells sorted from blood. What this sample's cell subset or site label stands for: unstimulated naive T cells. In nucleotides, the sequence is TGTGCCAGCAGTTTGGGTAGGCTGAAGCAGTTCTTC. This yields the protein CASSLGRLKQFF.